The 29 T cell receptor beta chains given below trace back to one sample, sequenced in a study of esophageal squamous cell carcinoma under preoperative chemotherapy. TCRdb redid the calling of the PCR reads with MiXCR, one entry per CDR3 protein. This table holds over 10,000 distinct CDR3 sequences, around half found once. Time point defined: before preoperative PTX-NDP chemotherapy. The sample was gathered from a patient given preoperative chemotherapy. The source is a human donor with esophageal squamous cell carcinoma. The donor label of this sample is uncertain.

The chain is built from TRBV7-2 and TRBJ2-1; TRBD2 might be the D (5 bases). The CDR3 has 13 amino acids. Per germline, CDR1 SGHTA and CDR2 FQGNSA. The V end was cut by 2 bases, the J end by 6 bases, with 8 bases between. The CDR3 loop reads CASSLIGVNEQFF. The CDR3 nucleotides read TGTGCCAGCAGCTTAATCGGGGTCAATGAGCAGTTCTTC.

This clonotype was observed at least ten times. The chain has TRBV6-5 and TRBJ2-2; D remains unclear. Trimming removed 2 bases at V and 6 bases at J, with 7 bases between. The CDR3 sequence is 13 residues long. Looked up from germline, CDR1 is MNHEY and CDR2 is SVGAGI. In DNA, the CDR3 is TGTGCCAGCAGTTACGGATTGGCCGGGGAGCTGTTTTTT. Translation gives CASSYGLAGELFF.

This clonotype was picked up a small number of times. The rearrangement uses TRBV5-1 and TRBJ2-1, with unresolved D. CDR3 size: 16 residues. V was trimmed by 4 bases and J by 6 bases, leaving 20 bases between them. The germline CDR1 and CDR2 sequences are SGHRS and YFSETQ. The chain's CDR3 is CASSTNWVSDSNEQFF. CDR3 nucleotides: TGCGCCAGCAGCACGAATTGGGTAAGCGACTCCAATGAGCAGTTCTTC.

In the case of this clonotype: Its ends do not fully match the called genes, so a read error is possible. This chain links TRBV6-1 with TRBJ2-5; D possibly corresponds to TRBD2 (7 bases). The germline CDR1 and CDR2 sequences are MNHNS and SASEGT. CDR3 length: 15 residues. The CDR3 sequence: CARGWGGGRTETQYF. In nucleotides, the CDR3 is TGTGCCAGGGGTTGGGGGGGGGGCCGTACAGAGACGCAGTATTTC.

The gene calls are TRBV6-1 and TRBJ2-2; D possibly uses TRBD1 or TRBD2 (5 bases each). The CDR3 totals 13 residues. The germline V gene has CDR1 MNHNS and CDR2 SASEGT. Trimming shortened V by 6 bases and J by 10 bases, and 15 bases separated the two germline ends. CDR3 DNA: TGTGCCAGCAGCTTCGGGACGGCCGAGGAGCTGTTTTTT. Residues: CASSFGTAEELFF.

Regarding this clonotype: No conserved phenylalanine or tryptophan ends this CDR3, so it is likely a read error. It is unclear where the CDR3 begins or ends on the DNA, so no DNA is shown, and the CDR3 is as TCRdb lists it. This chain links TRBV6-5 with TRBJ1-4. Germline values: CDR1 MNHEY, CDR2 SVGAGI. Including both end residues, the CDR3 is 8 amino acids long. Here the CDR3 reads CASSYSGL.

V and J are TRBV6-1 and TRBJ2-5; unclear D gene. V lost 1 base to trimming and J lost 5 bases, with 5 bases between them. Germline CDR1 is MNHNS and CDR2 is SASEGT. There are 12 residues in the CDR3. In DNA form, the CDR3 reads TGTGCCAGCAGTGAAGAACTGGAGACCCAGTACTTC. Amino acids: CASSEELETQYF.

Comment on this clonotype: At one of its ends the junction is not consistent with the germline gene, which may arise from a read error. The chain links TRBV6-1 to TRBJ2-3, with TRBD2 as a possible D gene (6 bases). In germline, CDR1 is MNHNS, CDR2 SASEGT. CDR3 size: 15 residues. CDR3 sequence reads: CARGPGGRNADTQYF. The DNA of the CDR3 is TGTGCCAGGGGGCCCGGGGGACGTAACGCAGATACGCAGTATTTC.

Regarding this clonotype: One junction end does not reproduce the germline sequence, and a read error may be involved. The rearrangement joins TRBV6-1 to TRBJ2-4; 7 nucleotides align to TRBD2. The CDR3 is made up of 18 amino acids. CDR1 and CDR2 from the germline V gene are MNHNS and SASEGT. The CDR3 DNA is TGTGCCAGCAGTGAAGGGGGGGGGGGGGGATGTGACAAAAACACTCAGTACTTC. This codes for CASSEGGGGGCDKNTQYF.

In DNA, the CDR3 is TGTGCCAGCAGCGTAGAAGACTCTGGGGCCAACGTCCTGACTTTC. This encodes CASSVEDSGANVLTF. This chain links TRBV9 with TRBJ2-6; D gene unclear. The CDR3 consists of 15 residues. V dropped 0 bases and J dropped 0 bases, with 4 bases sitting between them. Germline V gene data show CDR1 as SGDLS and CDR2 as YYNGEE.

This clonotype came up many times. The chain uses TRBV7-9 and TRBJ2-1; TRBD2 matches at 8 bases. Matching the DNA end better, TRBJ2-7 makes the J call doubtful. The CDR3 loop spans 17 amino acids. Per the germline V gene, CDR1 is SEHNR and CDR2 is FQNEAQ (reference sequence). CDR3 coding DNA: TGTGCCAGCAGCCGACCGCGGAGCGGGAGCTCCTACAATGAGCAGTACTTC. Residues: CASSRPRSGSSYNEQYF.

The V gene is TRBV6-1, the J gene TRBJ2-3; 8 nucleotides match TRBD2. The CDR3 length is 14 residues. Germline values: CDR1 MNHNS, CDR2 SASEGT. The CDR3 spells CASHGSGGPDTQYF. The CDR3 DNA reads TGTGCGAGCCACGGGAGCGGGGGACCAGATACGCAGTATTTT.

The V and J genes are TRBV6-1 and TRBJ2-7; maybe TRBD1 (5 bases). V was clipped by 8 bases and J by 1 base, with 6 bases between them. Germline-derived CDR1 and CDR2 are MNHNS and SASEGT. This CDR3 has 11 amino acids. The DNA for the CDR3 is TGTGCCAGCGACAGATCCTACGAGCAGTACTTC. This encodes CASDRSYEQYF.

This clonotype is labeled medium-sized (0.01 to 0.1%). V usage is TRBV6-1 and J usage is TRBJ2-5; the D is unclear. This CDR3 region has 13 residues. Trimming took off 9 bases at V and 1 base at J, with 12 bases between the two ends. Germline V gene data show CDR1 as MNHNS and CDR2 as SASEGT. CDR3 in amino acids: CASRFASQETQYF. CDR3 nucleotide sequence: TGTGCCAGTCGATTCGCCAGCCAAGAGACCCAGTACTTC.

This clonotype was seen at least ten times. This chain joins TRBV6-1 and TRBJ2-1, with D possibly TRBD2 on 6 matching bases. The CDR3 length is 15 residues. The V and J ends lost 5 bases and 4 bases respectively, with 15 bases between them. Germline CDR1 MNHNS, CDR2 SASEGT. In DNA, the CDR3 is TGTGCCAGCAGTAGGCCGGAGGGCCTTTACAATGAGCAGTTCTTC. The encoded protein is CASSRPEGLYNEQFF.

This clonotype was observed many times. This chain uses TRBV6-4 with TRBJ2-1, with 15 bases that match TRBD2. Trimming removed 4 bases from V and 6 bases from J; junction bases left unmatched: 1. The CDR3 is made up of 15 amino acids. CDR1 is MRHNA and CDR2 is SNTAGT in the germline V gene. The CDR3, as DNA: TGTGCCAGCAGTGGGACTAGCGGGGGGGCCAATGAGCAGTTCTTC. Protein: CASSGTSGGANEQFF.

This clonotype is medium-sized. This sequence joins TRBV6-5 and TRBJ2-3, with a weak D call TRBD2 (5 bases). V lost 3 bases to trimming and J lost 0 bases, with 13 bases between them. The CDR3 loop spans 16 amino acids. CDR1 and CDR2 (germline): MNHEY, SVGAGI. The CDR3 nucleotides are TGTGCCAGCAGTTATGGTCCGGGGTTGAGCACAGATACGCAGTATTTT. Its translation: CASSYGPGLSTDTQYF.

The chain is built from TRBV7-2 and TRBJ2-1; D is possibly TRBD1 (6 bases). The germline V and J ends were trimmed by 5 bases and 5 bases, with 16 bases remaining between them. This CDR3 comprises 15 residues. CDR1 SGHTA and CDR2 FQGNSA come from the germline V gene. In nucleotides, the CDR3 is TGTGCCAGCAGCCCTACCGGGACACTTCACAATGAGCAGTTCTTC. Translation: CASSPTGTLHNEQFF.

By share, this clonotype counts as medium-sized. This chain uses TRBV6-5 with TRBJ2-1; D gene ambiguous. The J call is doubtful: the DNA matches TRBJ2-7 better. The CDR3 has 13 amino acids. Looked up from germline, CDR1 is MNHEY and CDR2 is SVGAGI. Written as DNA, the CDR3 is TGTGCCAGCAGAGACTCGGTGACCTACGAGCAGTACTTC. It codes for CASRDSVTYEQYF.

This clonotype is classed as medium-sized (0.01 to 0.1%). This rearrangement joins TRBV7-2 to TRBJ2-4; maybe TRBD2 (6 bases). Germline V gives CDR1 SGHTA, CDR2 FQGNSA. V gave up 8 bases and J gave up 4 bases, with 15 bases separating them. The CDR3 extends over 14 amino acids. The CDR3: CASATGGSKNIQYF. CDR3 sequence (DNA): TGTGCCAGCGCCACCGGGGGATCGAAAAACATTCAGTACTTC.

The chain links TRBV10-2 to TRBJ2-6; no firm D call. The CDR3 contains 14 residues. V lost 3 bases to trimming and J lost 2 bases, with 5 bases between them. The germline gives CDR1 WSHSY, CDR2 SAAADI. The DNA of the CDR3 is TGCGCCAGCAGTGATTGGGCTGGGGCCAACGTCCTGACTTTC. This codes for CASSDWAGANVLTF.

The rearrangement uses TRBV6-8 and TRBJ2-3, with D tentatively TRBD1 or TRBD2 (6 bases each). The assigned J gene may be wrong: the sequence end matches TRBJ2-5 better. The CDR3 loop spans 12 amino acids. Germline CDR1 reads MNHGY; CDR2 reads SAAAGT. Here the CDR3 reads CPGGPGLETQYF. The CDR3, as DNA: TGTCCCGGGGGCCCTGGCCTAGAGACCCAGTACTTC.

With regard to this clonotype: Here the CDR3 omits its conserved ending phenylalanine or tryptophan, so a read error is the likely source. This rearrangement joins TRBV6-2 or TRBV6-3 to TRBJ2-5; D is unresolved. The CDR3 contains 14 residues. From germline, CDR1 is MNHEY and CDR2 SVGEGT. V was shortened by 7 bases and J by 0 bases, with 12 bases between the two germline ends. The DNA of the CDR3 is TGTGCCAGCAAAAGGCCAATCTACCAAGAGACCCAGTACCTC. It encodes CASKRPIYQETQYL.

This clonotype was counted only a few times. This chain connects TRBV6-1 to TRBJ2-6; possible D gene TRBD1, 6 bases. Germline CDR1 MNHNS, CDR2 SASEGT. V was clipped by 6 bases and J by 4 bases, with 19 bases between them. The CDR3 spans 17 residues. CDR3 DNA: TGTGCCAGCAGCGGCACATCGAGGGGGTCCGGGGCCAACGTCCTGACTTTC. Its translation: CASSGTSRGSGANVLTF.

The rearrangement links TRBV6-1 to TRBJ2-1; no clear D. TRBJ2-7 matches the DNA end more closely, so the J call is doubtful. CDR1 MNHNS and CDR2 SASEGT come from the germline V gene. The CDR3 is made up of 14 amino acids. The CDR3: CASRSWSSSYEQYF. The CDR3 bases are TGTGCCAGCAGGAGTTGGAGTTCGTCCTACGAGCAGTACTTC.

This chain connects TRBV7-2 to TRBJ2-3, with 9 bases matching TRBD2. Germline-derived CDR1 and CDR2 are SGHTA and FQGNSA. The CDR3 spans 15 residues. Trimming removed 6 bases from V and 6 bases from J; junction bases left unmatched: 10. The CDR3 here is CASRLQAGGPDTQYF. CDR3 coding DNA: TGTGCCAGCAGACTCCAGGCGGGAGGGCCTGATACGCAGTATTTT.

The chain joins TRBV6-5 to TRBJ2-5, with D uncertain. This CDR3 has 13 residues. CDR1 and CDR2 from the germline V gene are MNHEY and SVGAGI. V lost 4 bases to trimming and J lost 11 bases, with 17 bases between them. CDR3 coding DNA: TGTGCCAGCAGTTGGGCCGTTAACAATGAGCAGTACTTC. Its translation: CASSWAVNNEQYF.

This clonotype ranks as large. This chain joins TRBV6-5 and TRBJ2-1, with TRBD1 as a possible D gene (5 bases). CDR1 MNHEY and CDR2 SVGAGI come from the germline V gene. V was pared by 2 bases and J by 9 bases, with 8 bases between. This CDR3 contains 12 residues. The CDR3: CASSYGAREQFF. For the CDR3, the DNA is TGTGCCAGCAGTTACGGGGCCCGTGAGCAGTTCTTC.

The chain joins TRBV10-3 to TRBJ2-1; D is perhaps TRBD2 (6 bases). This CDR3 has 14 residues. Germline V gene data show CDR1 as ENHRY and CDR2 as SYGVKD. Trimming left V 10 bases short and J 7 bases short, with 20 bases between. The CDR3 spells CATLAVPPGNEQFF. The CDR3 nucleotides are TGTGCCACCTTAGCGGTTCCGCCCGGGAATGAGCAGTTCTTC.